Listed below are T cell receptor beta chains from one sample, sequenced in a study of vaccination effects on CD4 cells after COVID-19. Which antigens these TCRs recognize remains unknown. TCRdb's copy holds only in-frame clones and misses some; the assay was immunoSEQ multiplex PCR. The sample includes about 74,000 clones, roughly four fifths of them seen just once. The specimen comprised CD4+ T cells from PBMCs cultured without peptide, sampled before COVID-19 vaccination. The receptors originated from a human donor who received a COVID-19 vaccine. Each CDR3 is given with its conserved first and last residue. The D gene is left open where the match is weak. The size of a clone is reported for some rows only, either as once, few or many, or as a class for expanded clones.

abundance	v_gene	j_gene	d_gene	CDR3aa	CDR3nt
.	TRBV7-8	TRBJ1-1	.	CASSLRQVLLATEAFF	TGTGCCAGCAGCTTACGTCAGGTCCTACTAGCGACTGAAGCTTTCTTT
.	TRBV5-1	TRBJ2-6	.	CASSLDGAGANVLTF	TGCGCCAGCAGCTTGGATGGGGCTGGGGCCAACGTCCTGACTTTC
.	TRBV7-2	TRBJ2-4	TRBD2	CASSLGTGGPAHVQYF	TGTGCCAGCAGCTTAGGCACGGGGGGGCCTGCTCACGTTCAGTACTTC
.	TRBV5-8	TRBJ1-2	TRBD1	CASTPGQGVGYTF	TGTGCCAGCACCCCGGGACAGGGAGTTGGCTACACCTTC
.	TRBV5-1	TRBJ1-5	.	CASSFTPGGNQPQHF	TGCGCCAGCAGCTTTACACCGGGAGGAAATCAGCCCCAGCATTTT
.	TRBV19	TRBJ2-5	TRBD1	CASSVDRGWETQYF	TGTGCCAGTAGTGTCGACAGGGGGTGGGAGACCCAGTACTTC
.	TRBV29-1	TRBJ2-3	TRBD1	CSVERDSGTDTQYF	TGCAGCGTTGAAAGGGACAGTGGCACAGATACGCAGTATTTT
.	TRBV6-6	TRBJ2-4	.	CASSYGGAKNIQYF	TGTGCCAGCAGTTACGGGGGAGCCAAAAACATTCAGTACTTC
.	TRBV6-1	TRBJ1-5	TRBD1	CASSERQGVAVHQPQHF	TGTGCCAGCAGTGAAAGGCAGGGGGTGGCCGTGCATCAGCCCCAGCATTTT
.	TRBV11-2	TRBJ1-6	TRBD1	CASSLVGQGDSPLHF	TGTGCCAGCAGCTTAGTGGGACAGGGAGATTCACCCCTCCACTTT
.	TRBV2	TRBJ1-2	.	CAGSGGWNYGYTF	TGTGCTGGCAGCGGGGGATGGAACTATGGCTACACCTTC
.	TRBV7-6	TRBJ2-1	.	CASSFDSAPYNEQFF	TGTGCCAGCAGCTTCGACAGTGCCCCCTACAATGAGCAGTTCTTC
.	TRBV18	TRBJ2-2	.	CASSPPLLGRSTGELFF	TGTGCCAGCTCACCTCCCTTATTAGGGAGGTCCACCGGGGAGCTGTTTTTT
.	TRBV12-3/TRBV12-4	TRBJ2-5	TRBD1	CASSRQGRETQYF	TGTGCCAGCAGTCGACAGGGCCGGGAGACCCAGTACTTC
.	TRBV19	TRBJ1-1	.	CASSGGLGALNTEAFF	TGTGCCAGTAGTGGAGGATTGGGGGCTCTGAACACTGAAGCTTTCTTT
.	TRBV12-5	TRBJ1-5	.	CASGLVGGREYSNQPQHF	TGTGCTAGTGGTTTGGTAGGGGGGCGAGAGTATAGCAATCAGCCCCAGCATTTT
.	TRBV7-3	TRBJ2-2	.	CASRNSEAGSGELFF	TGTGCCAGCAGGAACTCGGAGGCGGGTTCCGGGGAGCTGTTTTTT
.	TRBV19	TRBJ1-5	.	CASSWPGNSNQPQHF	TGTGCCAGTAGTTGGCCGGGGAATAGCAATCAGCCCCAGCATTTT
.	TRBV5-6	TRBJ2-3	.	CASSPPLGMADTQYF	TGTGCCAGCAGCCCGCCCCTGGGGATGGCAGATACGCAGTATTTT
few	TRBV6-5	TRBJ1-1	TRBD1	CASSGRGWSEAFF	TGTGCCAGCAGCGGCAGGGGGTGGTCTGAAGCTTTCTTT
.	TRBV18	TRBJ2-2	TRBD1	CASSLTGYGRKNTGELFF	TGTGCCAGCTCACTGACAGGGTATGGTCGGAAGAACACCGGGGAGCTGTTTTTT
few	TRBV4-1	TRBJ2-2	.	CASRQANTGELFF	TGCGCCAGCCGACAGGCAAACACCGGGGAGCTGTTTTTT
.	TRBV5-4	TRBJ2-4	.	CASSPDSAKNIQYF	TGTGCCAGCAGTCCAGACAGCGCCAAAAACATTCAGTACTTC
once	TRBV29-1	TRBJ2-1	.	CSVESSSSYNEQFF	TGCAGCGTTGAATCTAGTAGCTCCTACAATGAGCAGTTCTTC
.	TRBV28	TRBJ2-5	TRBD2	CASLTLAGEEYETQYF	TGTGCCAGCCTCACCTTGGCGGGGGAGGAGTATGAGACCCAGTACTTC
.	TRBV15	TRBJ2-5	TRBD2	CATSGLAFLETQYF	TGTGCCACCAGTGGACTAGCGTTTTTAGAGACCCAGTACTTC
.	TRBV5-1	TRBJ1-1	.	CASSEGGPYTEAFF	TGCGCCAGCAGCGAGGGGGGGCCATACACTGAAGCTTTCTTT
.	TRBV6-1	TRBJ1-4	TRBD1	CASSESGTGSEKLFF	TGTGCCAGCAGTGAATCTGGGACAGGGTCTGAAAAACTGTTTTTT
.	TRBV9	TRBJ1-1	TRBD1	CASSAGLGQGTEAFF	TGTGCCAGCAGCGCAGGATTGGGACAGGGCACTGAAGCTTTCTTT
.	TRBV6-2/TRBV6-3	TRBJ2-5	TRBD2	CASSFGLAGGQETQYF	TGTGCCAGCAGTTTCGGACTAGCGGGGGGCCAAGAGACCCAGTACTTC
.	TRBV7-9	TRBJ1-3	.	CASSPRSGISSGNTIYF	TGTGCCAGCAGCCCTCGATCGGGGATATCCTCTGGAAACACCATATATTTT
.	TRBV5-1	TRBJ1-1	.	CASSSSGDNTEAFF	TGCGCCAGCAGCTCTTCAGGGGATAACACTGAAGCTTTCTTT
.	TRBV7-3	TRBJ2-2	TRBD2	CASSLTLGLAPQGELFF	TGTGCCAGCAGCTTAACGTTGGGACTAGCCCCTCAAGGGGAGCTGTTTTTT
.	TRBV7-2	TRBJ2-3	.	CASSAQAEDTQYF	TGTGCCAGCAGCGCCCAGGCGGAAGATACGCAGTATTTT
.	TRBV19	TRBJ2-3	.	CASSPLGTVGGYTQYF	TGTGCCAGTAGTCCCTTGGGGACAGTGGGAGGATATACGCAGTATTTT
once	TRBV24-1	TRBJ2-5	.	CATSDNRVGRETQYF	TGTGCCACCAGTGATAACAGGGTGGGTCGGGAGACCCAGTACTTC
.	TRBV2	TRBJ1-5	.	CASSPNPNQPQHF	TGTGCCAGCAGTCCGAACCCCAATCAGCCCCAGCATTTT
.	TRBV9	TRBJ1-1	.	CASSVNSWGTEAFF	TGTGCCAGCAGCGTCAATAGTTGGGGCACTGAAGCTTTCTTT
.	TRBV7-2	TRBJ1-2	.	CASSLGAYGYTF	TGTGCCAGCAGCTTAGGGGCTTATGGCTACACCTTC
.	TRBV5-4	TRBJ2-1	TRBD1	CASSSPDRGSYNEQFF	TGTGCCAGCAGCTCGCCCGACAGGGGTTCCTACAATGAGCAGTTCTTC
.	TRBV25-1	TRBJ2-5	.	CASSSYETQYF	TGTGCCAGCAGTAGCTATGAGACCCAGTACTTC
.	TRBV12-3/TRBV12-4	TRBJ1-2	.	CASSFTVNYGYTF	TGTGCCAGCAGTTTTACGGTCAACTATGGCTACACCTTC
.	TRBV5-5	TRBJ1-1	.	CASSLYSPRNTEAFF	TGTGCCAGCAGCTTGTACTCTCCCCGGAACACTGAAGCTTTCTTT